This is a list of T cell receptor beta chains from one sample in a study of identical twins. TCRdb redid the calling of the 5' RACE reads with MiXCR, one entry per CDR3 protein. The data show approximately 210,000 distinct CDR3 sequences, over 5% seen once. These data also featured in a second study, about T cells expressing NK-cell markers.

The specimen was CD8+ T cells sorted from blood. The receptor source for this set is a woman younger than 35 in good health. The CDR3 runs from the conserved cysteine through the conserved F or W. The D gene is left open where the match is weak. Clone size is given for some rows only: seen once, a few or many times, or a class if the clone is expanded.

size,D,length,V,J,CDR3,DNA
few,NA,14,TRBV5-6,TRBJ1-1,CASSRLARGSEAFF,TGTGCCAGCAGCCGCTTGGCTCGAGGTTCTGAAGCTTTCTTT
few,NA,14,TRBV7-2,TRBJ2-7,CASSPGAGSYEQYF,TGTGCCAGCAGCCCCGGGGCCGGGTCCTACGAGCAGTACTTC
NA,NA,15,TRBV7-6,TRBJ2-5,CASSLARVGPEAQYF,TGTGCCAGCAGCTTAGCGCGGGTCGGCCCGGAGGCCCAGTACTTC
many,NA,11,TRBV12-3/TRBV12-4,TRBJ1-1,CAISARGEAFF,TGTGCCATCTCCGCCCGGGGGGAAGCTTTCTTT
many,NA,13,TRBV7-9,TRBJ2-2,CASSAYRAGELFF,TGTGCCAGCAGCGCCTACAGGGCCGGGGAGCTGTTTTTT
NA,NA,12,TRBV11-2,TRBJ2-1,CASSLGRREQFF,TGTGCCAGCAGCTTAGGTCGGCGTGAGCAGTTCTTC
NA,NA,16,TRBV10-3,TRBJ2-7,CAISESGRGTGYEQYF,TGTGCCATCAGTGAGTCGGGAAGGGGAACGGGCTACGAGCAGTACTTC
NA,NA,17,TRBV4-2,TRBJ2-3,CASSQDPGFASTDTQYF,TGTGCCAGCAGCCAAGACCCCGGGTTTGCTAGCACAGATACGCAGTATTTT
few,TRBD1,14,TRBV9,TRBJ2-7,CASSGQGVGYEQYF,TGTGCCAGCAGCGGACAGGGGGTCGGGTACGAGCAGTACTTC
many,NA,14,TRBV10-2,TRBJ2-2,CASSDRMHTGELFF,TGCGCCAGCAGCGACAGGATGCACACCGGGGAGCTGTTTTTT
few,TRBD2,16,TRBV4-3,TRBJ2-3,CASSQDIAGGQDTQYF,TGCGCCAGCAGCCAAGATATAGCGGGAGGGCAAGATACGCAGTATTTT
many,TRBD2,17,TRBV7-2,TRBJ2-7,CASSLGGTSGYSYEQYF,TGTGCCAGCAGCTTGGGGGGTACTAGCGGGTACTCCTACGAGCAGTACTTC
many,NA,15,TRBV12-3/TRBV12-4,TRBJ1-5,CASSLGGYSNQPQHF,TGTGCCAGCAGCTTAGGGGGGTATAGCAATCAGCCCCAGCATTTT
few,TRBD2,15,TRBV20-1,TRBJ2-3,CSAYRAGGPADTQYF,TGCAGTGCTTATCGAGCGGGGGGGCCGGCAGATACGCAGTATTTT
few,NA,12,TRBV15,TRBJ1-2,CATSSGVGGYTF,TGTGCCACCAGCAGTGGGGTTGGGGGCTACACCTTC
many,TRBD1,15,TRBV9,TRBJ2-3,CASSVDRGSTDTQYF,TGTGCCAGCAGCGTGGACAGGGGTTCGACAGATACGCAGTATTTT
NA,TRBD1,14,TRBV6-1,TRBJ2-3,CASSPNRGQDTQYF,TGTGCCAGCAGCCCAAACAGGGGGCAAGATACGCAGTATTTT
few,NA,15,TRBV4-1,TRBJ2-2,CASSQGPRVAGELFF,TGCGCCAGCAGCCAAGGCCCCAGGGTAGCCGGGGAGCTGTTTTTT
many,NA,13,TRBV6-2/TRBV6-3,TRBJ2-5,CASSQGTVETQYF,TGTGCCAGCAGTCAAGGGACGGTGGAGACCCAGTACTTC
few,NA,14,TRBV14,TRBJ1-5,CASSQSGYNQPQHF,TGTGCCAGCAGCCAATCAGGCTACAATCAGCCCCAGCATTTT
NA,NA,14,TRBV7-9,TRBJ1-1,CSSHLLRRNTEAFF,TGTTCCAGCCACCTTCTAAGGAGGAACACTGAAGCTTTCTTT
once,NA,14,TRBV27,TRBJ1-1,CASGLQSIRTEAFF,TGTGCCAGCGGTCTACAGTCGATCCGCACTGAAGCTTTCTTT
many,TRBD1,17,TRBV7-9,TRBJ2-7,CASSPPLGQGTPYEQYF,TGTGCCAGCAGCCCCCCCCTGGGACAGGGTACTCCCTACGAGCAGTACTTC
many,NA,15,TRBV19,TRBJ1-1,CASSWALGGDTEAFF,TGTGCCAGTAGTTGGGCTTTGGGGGGCGACACTGAAGCTTTCTTT
many,NA,14,TRBV5-1,TRBJ2-3,CASSLDQYTDTQYF,TGCGCCAGCAGCTTGGATCAGTACACAGATACGCAGTATTTT
many,TRBD2,18,TRBV7-6,TRBJ2-5,CASSFRAAGGPYQETQYF,TGTGCCAGCAGCTTCCGGGCAGCGGGGGGCCCGTACCAAGAGACCCAGTACTTC
many,NA,12,TRBV7-3,TRBJ2-2,CASSLATGELFF,TGTGCCAGCAGCTTAGCCACCGGGGAGCTGTTTTTT
many,NA,13,TRBV11-2,TRBJ1-2,CASSLAGDYGYTF,TGTGCCAGCAGCTTAGCAGGGGACTATGGCTACACCTTC
many,NA,13,TRBV9,TRBJ1-1,CASSTQGNTEAFF,TGTGCCAGCAGCACACAGGGGAACACTGAAGCTTTCTTT
NA,NA,16,TRBV12-3/TRBV12-4,TRBJ2-3,CASSLYRTGGTDTQYF,TGTGCCAGCAGTTTATACCGCACGGGGGGCACAGATACGCAGTATTTT
few,NA,14,TRBV12-3/TRBV12-4,TRBJ1-5,CASTSVGENQPQHF,TGTGCCAGCACCTCGGTGGGTGAGAATCAGCCCCAGCATTTT
few,NA,14,TRBV7-8,TRBJ2-7,CASSLGGSLYEQYF,TGTGCCAGCAGCTTGGGGGGCTCCCTTTACGAGCAGTACTTC
NA,TRBD1,12,TRBV19,TRBJ2-7,CASGTGSYEQYF,TGTGCCAGTGGGACAGGTTCCTACGAGCAGTACTTC
NA,TRBD1,16,TRBV20-1,TRBJ1-2,CSATGDRRIGNYGYTF,TGCAGTGCGACTGGGGACAGGCGCATTGGTAACTATGGCTACACCTTC
few,TRBD2,14,TRBV11-2,TRBJ2-2,CASSAGGRTGELFF,TGTGCCAGCAGCGCGGGGGGGAGAACCGGGGAGCTGTTTTTT
many,TRBD1,15,TRBV7-9,TRBJ2-3,CASSQGTDDTDTQYF,TGTGCCAGCAGCCAAGGGACAGACGACACAGATACGCAGTATTTT
many,NA,15,TRBV7-2,TRBJ2-1,CASSPERSSYNEQFF,TGTGCCAGCAGCCCCGAGAGGAGCTCCTACAATGAGCAGTTCTTC
few,NA,15,TRBV7-2,TRBJ2-5,CASSLEHLVWETQYF,TGTGCCAGCAGCTTAGAGCACCTAGTATGGGAGACCCAGTACTTC
NA,NA,17,TRBV14,TRBJ2-5,CASSQDSRILGQETQYF,TGTGCCAGCAGCCAAGATTCCCGGATTCTAGGGCAAGAGACCCAGTACTTC
few,NA,12,TRBV12-3/TRBV12-4,TRBJ2-7,CASSSSGYEQYF,TGTGCCAGCAGTTCCTCGGGTTACGAGCAGTACTTC
NA,TRBD1,13,TRBV7-9,TRBJ2-5,CASTTGAAETQYF,TGTGCCAGCACTACAGGGGCGGCAGAGACCCAGTACTTC
NA,TRBD2,17,TRBV11-2,TRBJ2-1,CASSPGLAGELANEQFF,TGTGCCAGCAGCCCGGGACTAGCGGGAGAACTGGCTAATGAGCAGTTCTTC
few,TRBD1,13,TRBV12-3/TRBV12-4,TRBJ2-7,CASTVGQDYEQYF,TGTGCCAGCACCGTGGGACAGGACTACGAGCAGTACTTC
many,NA,15,TRBV5-5,TRBJ2-7,CASTYRGGFAYEQYF,TGTGCCAGCACTTACCGAGGGGGTTTCGCCTACGAGCAGTACTTC